A selection of T cell receptor beta chains follows, all from one sample in a study of blood T cell repertoires in COVID-19. The protocol was immunoSEQ multiplex PCR, while the TCRdb copy is restricted to in-frame clones and leaves out a portion. This sample has roughly 180,000 clones, with about 85% found just once. The sample taken for sequencing was PBMCs or T cells enriched from blood (not recorded which). These receptors all come from a woman aged 25 to 39 who had recovered from COVID-19. Both conserved end residues are part of each CDR3. The D gene is left open where the match is weak. Clone size appears in some rows only: once, few, many, or a class for an expanded clone.

>.|TRBD1|TRBV6-5|TRBJ1-2
CASSFRDAGGWHGYTF
TGTGCCAGCAGTTTCCGGGACGCAGGGGGTTGGCATGGCTACACCTTC
>.|.|TRBV19|TRBJ1-2
CASSQPSGKANYGYTF
TGTGCCAGTAGCCAACCCTCAGGGAAAGCTAACTATGGCTACACCTTC
>.|TRBD2|TRBV5-1|TRBJ2-3
CASSPLLAGGSDTQYF
TGCGCCAGCAGCCCCCTGCTAGCGGGGGGGTCAGATACGCAGTATTTT
>.|TRBD1|TRBV11-3|TRBJ1-1
CASSYRDRGGDTEAFF
TGTGCCAGCAGCTACCGGGACAGGGGCGGGGACACTGAAGCTTTCTTT
>.|.|TRBV29-1|TRBJ1-1
CSVLVGHTEAFF
TGCAGCGTGCTTGTTGGGCACACTGAAGCTTTCTTT
>.|TRBD2|TRBV27|TRBJ2-1
CASSLIFGGLGYNEQFF
TGTGCCAGCAGTTTAATATTCGGGGGACTAGGTTACAATGAGCAGTTCTTC
>.|.|TRBV24-1|TRBJ2-1
CATSDTTGGNEQFF
TGTGCCACCAGTGACACTACTGGGGGGAATGAGCAGTTCTTC
>few|.|TRBV27|TRBJ1-1
CASSLRGYNTEAFF
TGTGCCAGCAGCCTTAGGGGGTATAACACTGAAGCTTTCTTT
>.|.|TRBV6-5|TRBJ1-1
CASSLAGADTEAFF
TGTGCCAGCAGTCTTGCAGGGGCGGACACTGAAGCTTTCTTT
>.|.|TRBV28|TRBJ1-2
CASSSPREDINYGYTF
TGTGCCAGCAGTTCCCCCCGGGAGGACATTAACTATGGCTACACCTTC
>.|.|TRBV5-1|TRBJ1-2
CASSLAGDYGYTF
TGCGCCAGCAGCTTGGCAGGGGACTATGGCTACACCTTC
>.|.|TRBV19|TRBJ2-6
CASSNPGQSSGANVLTF
TGTGCCAGTAGTAACCCGGGACAAAGCTCTGGGGCCAACGTCCTGACTTTC
>.|.|TRBV30|TRBJ1-5
CAWSVEGSSNQPQHF
TGTGCCTGGAGTGTAGAGGGTAGTAGCAATCAGCCCCAGCATTTT
>.|.|TRBV19|TRBJ1-1
CATSGGVEAFF
TGTGCCACCTCCGGGGGGGTTGAAGCTTTCTTT
>once|.|TRBV24-1|TRBJ1-6
CATSGNGGNSPLHF
TGTGCCACCAGTGGGAACGGGGGTAATTCACCCCTCCACTTT
>.|TRBD2|TRBV7-2|TRBJ2-1
CASKLAGGSHNEQFF
TGTGCCAGCAAACTAGCGGGGGGGTCCCACAATGAGCAGTTCTTC
>.|TRBD1|TRBV5-1|TRBJ2-2
CASSLDITGANTGELFF
TGCGCCAGCAGCTTGGACATAACAGGGGCGAACACCGGGGAGCTGTTTTTT
>.|.|TRBV19|TRBJ1-2
CASTRDSGYGYTF
TGTGCCAGTACCCGGGATTCTGGCTATGGCTACACCTTC
>.|TRBD1|TRBV11-2|TRBJ1-2
CASSFGDRAHYGYTF
TGTGCCAGCAGCTTCGGGGACAGGGCCCACTATGGCTACACCTTC
>.|TRBD1|TRBV5-6|TRBJ2-7
CASSVPGQAYEQYF
TGTGCCAGCAGCGTTCCGGGACAGGCCTACGAGCAGTACTTC
>.|.|TRBV28|TRBJ1-4
CASSKSGNEKLFF
TGTGCCAGCAGCAAATCGGGAAACGAAAAACTGTTTTTT
>.|TRBD2|TRBV5-1|TRBJ2-1
CASSSLAGEQFF
TGCGCCAGCAGCTCTCTAGCGGGAGAGCAGTTCTTC
>.|.|TRBV7-6|TRBJ2-3
CASSKRVSPTDTQYF
TGTGCCAGCAGCAAGAGGGTGTCCCCCACAGATACGCAGTATTTT
>.|TRBD2|TRBV5-1|TRBJ2-1
CASSRGGRDEQFF
TGCGCCAGCAGTCGGGGGGGCCGCGATGAGCAGTTCTTC
>.|TRBD2|TRBV7-2|TRBJ2-1
CASSSGAGLAGAGYNEQFF
TGTGCCAGCAGCTCAGGGGCGGGACTAGCGGGAGCTGGTTACAATGAGCAGTTCTTC
>few|TRBD1|TRBV6-2/TRBV6-3|TRBJ1-5
CASSDRGRGDQPQHF
TGTGCCAGCAGCGACAGGGGGAGAGGGGATCAGCCCCAGCATTTT
>once|.|TRBV5-1|TRBJ1-6
CASSLIGQYNSPLHF
TGCGCCAGCAGCTTGATAGGACAGTATAATTCACCCCTCCACTTT
>once|.|TRBV18|TRBJ1-2
CASSPGTNSLANYGYTF
TGTGCCAGCTCACCAGGGACAAACTCGCTAGCTAACTATGGCTACACCTTC
>.|.|TRBV19|TRBJ2-5
CASSIHGQETQYF
TGTGCCAGTAGTATCCACGGCCAAGAGACCCAGTACTTC
>once|.|TRBV27|TRBJ1-1
CASSLGPEYMNTEAFF
TGTGCCAGCAGTTTAGGGCCGGAATACATGAACACTGAAGCTTTCTTT
>.|TRBD1|TRBV18|TRBJ1-2
CASSPGQNYGYTF
TGTGCCAGCTCACCGGGACAGAACTATGGCTACACCTTC